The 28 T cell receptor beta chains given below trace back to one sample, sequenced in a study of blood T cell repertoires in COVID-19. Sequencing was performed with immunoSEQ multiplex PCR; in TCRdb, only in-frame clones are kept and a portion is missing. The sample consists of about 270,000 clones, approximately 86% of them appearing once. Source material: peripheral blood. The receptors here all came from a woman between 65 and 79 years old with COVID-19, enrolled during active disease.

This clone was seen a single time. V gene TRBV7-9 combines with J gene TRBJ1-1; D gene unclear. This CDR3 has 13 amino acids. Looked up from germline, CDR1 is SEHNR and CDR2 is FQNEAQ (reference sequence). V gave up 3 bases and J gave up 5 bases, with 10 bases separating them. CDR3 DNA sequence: TGTGCCAGCAGCTTCCCTGGGCCAACTGAAGCTTTCTTT. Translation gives CASSFPGPTEAFF.

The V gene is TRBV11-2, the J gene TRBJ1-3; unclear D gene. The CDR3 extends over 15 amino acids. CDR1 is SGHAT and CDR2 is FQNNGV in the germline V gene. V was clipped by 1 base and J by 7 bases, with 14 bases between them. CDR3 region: CASSLGVASSNTIYF. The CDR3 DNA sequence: TGTGCCAGCAGCTTAGGCGTAGCCTCCTCGAACACCATATATTTT.

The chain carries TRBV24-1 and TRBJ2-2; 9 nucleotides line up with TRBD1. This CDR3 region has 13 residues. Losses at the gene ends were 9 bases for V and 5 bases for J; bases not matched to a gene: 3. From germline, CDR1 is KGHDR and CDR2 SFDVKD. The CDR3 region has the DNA TGTGCCACCCGGGACAGGGTAACCGGGGAGCTGTTTTTT. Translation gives CATRDRVTGELFF.

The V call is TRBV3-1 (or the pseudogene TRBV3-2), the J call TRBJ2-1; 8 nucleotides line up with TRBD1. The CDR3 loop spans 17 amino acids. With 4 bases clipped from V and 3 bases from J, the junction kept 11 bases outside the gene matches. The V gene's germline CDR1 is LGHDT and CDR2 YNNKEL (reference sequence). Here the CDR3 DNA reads TGTGCCAGCAGCCCCCCCCATAGGACAGGGCTCTACAATGAGCAGTTCTTC. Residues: CASSPPHRTGLYNEQFF.

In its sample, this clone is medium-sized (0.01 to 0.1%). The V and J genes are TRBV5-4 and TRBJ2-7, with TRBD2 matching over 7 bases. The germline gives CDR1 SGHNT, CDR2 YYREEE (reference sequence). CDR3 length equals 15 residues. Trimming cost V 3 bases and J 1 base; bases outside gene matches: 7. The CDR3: CASSSLGGGSYEQYF. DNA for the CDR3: TGTGCCAGCAGCTCACTGGGGGGGGGATCCTACGAGCAGTACTTC.

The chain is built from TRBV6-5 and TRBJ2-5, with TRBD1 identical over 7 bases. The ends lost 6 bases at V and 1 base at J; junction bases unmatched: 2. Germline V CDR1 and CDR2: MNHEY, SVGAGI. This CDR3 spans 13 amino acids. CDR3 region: CASRGDSQETQYF. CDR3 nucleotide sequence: TGTGCCAGCAGGGGGGACAGCCAAGAGACCCAGTACTTC.

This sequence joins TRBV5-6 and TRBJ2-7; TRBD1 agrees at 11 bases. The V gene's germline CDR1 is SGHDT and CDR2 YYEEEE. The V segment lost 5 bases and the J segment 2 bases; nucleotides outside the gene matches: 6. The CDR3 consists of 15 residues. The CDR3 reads CASRKGTGGTYEQYF. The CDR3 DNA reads TGTGCCAGCAGAAAGGGGACAGGGGGAACCTACGAGCAGTACTTC.

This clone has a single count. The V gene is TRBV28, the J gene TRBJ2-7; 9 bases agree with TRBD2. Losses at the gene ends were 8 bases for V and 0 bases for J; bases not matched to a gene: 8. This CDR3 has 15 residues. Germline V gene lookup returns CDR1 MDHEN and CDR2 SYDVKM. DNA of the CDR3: TGTGCCAGCCGGCGGGGGGGGGTAAGCTCCTACGAGCAGTACTTC. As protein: CASRRGGVSSYEQYF.

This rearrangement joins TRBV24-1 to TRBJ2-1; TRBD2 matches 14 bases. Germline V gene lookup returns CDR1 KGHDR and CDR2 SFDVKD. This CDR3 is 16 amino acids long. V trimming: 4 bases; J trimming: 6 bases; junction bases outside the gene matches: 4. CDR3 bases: TGTGCCACCAGTGACTCCGGGACTAGCGGGGGCAATGAGCAGTTCTTC. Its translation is CATSDSGTSGGNEQFF.

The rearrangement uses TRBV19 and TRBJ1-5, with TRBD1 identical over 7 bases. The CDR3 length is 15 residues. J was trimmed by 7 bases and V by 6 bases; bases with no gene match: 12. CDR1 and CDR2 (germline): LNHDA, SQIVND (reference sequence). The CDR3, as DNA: TGTGCCAGTAGATATAAAGGGGGCTGGAGGCAGCCCCAGCATTTT. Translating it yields CASRYKGGWRQPQHF.

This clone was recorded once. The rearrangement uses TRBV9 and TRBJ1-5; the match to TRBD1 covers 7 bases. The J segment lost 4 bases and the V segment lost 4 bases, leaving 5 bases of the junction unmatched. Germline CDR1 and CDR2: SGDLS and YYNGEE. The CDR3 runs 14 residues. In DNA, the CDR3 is TGTGCCAGCAGCATATCAGGGGGTAATCAGCCCCAGCATTTT. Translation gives CASSISGGNQPQHF.

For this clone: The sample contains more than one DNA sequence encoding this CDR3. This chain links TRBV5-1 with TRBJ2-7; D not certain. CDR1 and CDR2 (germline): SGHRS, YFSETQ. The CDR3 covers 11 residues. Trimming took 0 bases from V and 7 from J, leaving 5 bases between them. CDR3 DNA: TGCGCCAGCAGCTTGGGCGGTGAGCAGTACTTC. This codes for CASSLGGEQYF.

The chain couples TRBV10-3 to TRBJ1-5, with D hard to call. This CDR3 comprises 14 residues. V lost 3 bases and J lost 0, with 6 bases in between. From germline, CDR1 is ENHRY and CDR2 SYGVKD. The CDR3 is CAISDIHSNQPQHF. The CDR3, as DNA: TGTGCCATCAGTGACATACATAGCAATCAGCCCCAGCATTTT.

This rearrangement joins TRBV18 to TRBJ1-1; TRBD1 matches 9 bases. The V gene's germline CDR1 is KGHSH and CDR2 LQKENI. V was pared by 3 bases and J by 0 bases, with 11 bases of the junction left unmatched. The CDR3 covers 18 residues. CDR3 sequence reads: CASSPTGGANPLNTEAFF. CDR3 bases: TGTGCCAGCTCACCCACAGGGGGCGCGAACCCCCTGAACACTGAAGCTTTCTTT.

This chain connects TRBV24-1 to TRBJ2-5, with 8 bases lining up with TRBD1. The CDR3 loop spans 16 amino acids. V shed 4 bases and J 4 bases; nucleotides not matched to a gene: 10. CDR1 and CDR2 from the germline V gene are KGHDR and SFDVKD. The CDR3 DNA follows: TGTGCCACCAGTGAATTAAGGGCAGGGACAGGAGAGACCCAGTACTTC. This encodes CATSELRAGTGETQYF.

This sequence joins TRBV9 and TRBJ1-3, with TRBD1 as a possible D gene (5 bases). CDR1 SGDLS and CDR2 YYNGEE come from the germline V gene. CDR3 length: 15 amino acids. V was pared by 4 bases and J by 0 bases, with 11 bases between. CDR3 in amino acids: CASSLQGISGNTIYF. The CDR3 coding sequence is TGTGCCAGCAGCCTCCAGGGTATCTCTGGAAACACCATATATTTT.

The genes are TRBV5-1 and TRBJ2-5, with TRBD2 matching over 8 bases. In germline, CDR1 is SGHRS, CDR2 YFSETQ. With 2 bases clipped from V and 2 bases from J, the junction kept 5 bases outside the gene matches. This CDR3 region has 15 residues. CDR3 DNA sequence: TGCGCCAGCAGCTTTCAACTAGCGGAACAAGAGACCCAGTACTTC. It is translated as CASSFQLAEQETQYF.

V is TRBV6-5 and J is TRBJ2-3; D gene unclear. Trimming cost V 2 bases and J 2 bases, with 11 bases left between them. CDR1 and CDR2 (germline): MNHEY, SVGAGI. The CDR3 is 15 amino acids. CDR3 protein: CASSYGRSSTDTQYF. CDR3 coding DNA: TGTGCCAGCAGTTACGGCCGGAGTTCCACAGATACGCAGTATTTT.

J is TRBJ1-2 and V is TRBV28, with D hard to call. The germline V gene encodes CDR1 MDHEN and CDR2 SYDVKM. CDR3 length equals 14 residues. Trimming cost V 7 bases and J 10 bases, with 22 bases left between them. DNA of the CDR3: TGTGCCAGCACCCCGCCCGTCGACTCCCACTTCTACACCTTC. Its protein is CASTPPVDSHFYTF.

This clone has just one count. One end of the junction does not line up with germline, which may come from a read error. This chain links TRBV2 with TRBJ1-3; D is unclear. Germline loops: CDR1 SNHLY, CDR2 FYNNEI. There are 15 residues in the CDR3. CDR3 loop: CASSEEGRPGNTIYF. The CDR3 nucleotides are TGTGCCAGCAGCGAAGAAGGCAGGCCTGGAAACACCATATATTTT.

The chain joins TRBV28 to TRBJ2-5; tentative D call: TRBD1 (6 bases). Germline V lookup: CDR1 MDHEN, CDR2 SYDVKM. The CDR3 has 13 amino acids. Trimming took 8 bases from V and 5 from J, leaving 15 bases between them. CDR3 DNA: TGTGCCAGCGGGGGCTCGGCCGGGGAGACCCAGTACTTC. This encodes CASGGSAGETQYF. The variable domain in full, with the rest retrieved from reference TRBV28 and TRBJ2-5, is DVKVTQSSRYLVKRTGEKVFLECVQDMDHENMFWYRQDPGLGLRLIYFSYDVKMKEKGDIPEGYSVSREKKERFSLILESASTNQTSMYLCASGGSAGETQYFGPGTRLLVL.

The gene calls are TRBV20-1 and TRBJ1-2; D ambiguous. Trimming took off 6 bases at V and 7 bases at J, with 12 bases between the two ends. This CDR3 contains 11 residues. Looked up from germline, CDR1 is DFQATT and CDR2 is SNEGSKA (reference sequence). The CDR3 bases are TGCAGTGCCCTTTTCCCCTTTGGCTACACCTTC. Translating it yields CSALFPFGYTF.

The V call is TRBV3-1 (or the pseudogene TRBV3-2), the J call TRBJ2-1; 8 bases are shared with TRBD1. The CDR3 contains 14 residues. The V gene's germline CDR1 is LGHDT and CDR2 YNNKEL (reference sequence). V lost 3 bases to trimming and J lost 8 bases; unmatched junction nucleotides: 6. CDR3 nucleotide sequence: TGTGCCAGCAGCCAGGAACAGGGGGTCCATGAGCAGTTCTTC. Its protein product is CASSQEQGVHEQFF.

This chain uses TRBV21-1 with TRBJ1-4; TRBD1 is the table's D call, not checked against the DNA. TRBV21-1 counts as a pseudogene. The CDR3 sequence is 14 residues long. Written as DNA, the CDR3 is TGTGCCAGCAGCAAAGAGGGGCAGGGGGCTAAACTGTTTTTT. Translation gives CASSKEGQGAKLFF.

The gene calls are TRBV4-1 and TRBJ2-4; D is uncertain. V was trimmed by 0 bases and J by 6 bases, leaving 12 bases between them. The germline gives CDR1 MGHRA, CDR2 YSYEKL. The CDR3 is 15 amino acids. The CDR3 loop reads CASSQDWARRNIQYF. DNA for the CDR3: TGCGCCAGCAGCCAAGATTGGGCCAGGCGAAACATTCAGTACTTC.

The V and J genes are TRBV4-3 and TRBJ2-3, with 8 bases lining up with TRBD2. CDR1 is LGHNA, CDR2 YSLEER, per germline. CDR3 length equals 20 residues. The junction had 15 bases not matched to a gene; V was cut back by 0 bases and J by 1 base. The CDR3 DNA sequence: TGCGCCAGCAGCCAAGATGGAAATAGCGGGGAGATAAAACGCACAGATACGCAGTATTTT. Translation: CASSQDGNSGEIKRTDTQYF.

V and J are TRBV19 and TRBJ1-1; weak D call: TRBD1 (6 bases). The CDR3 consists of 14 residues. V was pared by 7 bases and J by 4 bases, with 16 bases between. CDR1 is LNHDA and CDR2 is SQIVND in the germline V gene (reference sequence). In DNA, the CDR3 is TGTGCCAGTACAGAGACAGGCTCCACCACTGAAGCTTTCTTT. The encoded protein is CASTETGSTTEAFF.

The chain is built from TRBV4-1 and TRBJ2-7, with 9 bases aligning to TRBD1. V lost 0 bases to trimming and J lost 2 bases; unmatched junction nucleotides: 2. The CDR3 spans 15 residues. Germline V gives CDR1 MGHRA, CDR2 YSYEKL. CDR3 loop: CASSQDDRGTYEQYF. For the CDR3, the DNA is TGCGCCAGCAGCCAAGACGACAGGGGGACCTACGAGCAGTACTTC.